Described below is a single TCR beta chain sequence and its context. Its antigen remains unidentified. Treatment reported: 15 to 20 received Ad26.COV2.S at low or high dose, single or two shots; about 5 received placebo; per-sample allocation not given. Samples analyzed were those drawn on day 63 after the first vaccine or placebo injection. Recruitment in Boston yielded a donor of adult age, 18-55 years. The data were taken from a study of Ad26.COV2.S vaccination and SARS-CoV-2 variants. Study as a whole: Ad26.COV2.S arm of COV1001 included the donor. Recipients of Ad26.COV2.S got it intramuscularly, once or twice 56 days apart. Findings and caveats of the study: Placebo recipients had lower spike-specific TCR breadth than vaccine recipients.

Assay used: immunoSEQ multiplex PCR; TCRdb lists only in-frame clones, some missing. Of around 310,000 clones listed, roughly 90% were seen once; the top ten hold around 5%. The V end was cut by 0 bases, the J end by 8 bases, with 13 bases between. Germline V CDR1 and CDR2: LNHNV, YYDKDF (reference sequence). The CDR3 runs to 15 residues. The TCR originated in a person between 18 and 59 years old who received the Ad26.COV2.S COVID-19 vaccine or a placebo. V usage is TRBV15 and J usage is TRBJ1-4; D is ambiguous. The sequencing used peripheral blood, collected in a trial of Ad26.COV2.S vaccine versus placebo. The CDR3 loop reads CATSREAAREEKLFF. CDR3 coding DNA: TGTGCCACCAGCAGAGAGGCCGCCCGCGAAGAAAAACTGTTTTTT.